The sequence of this T cell receptor (beta chain) was determined in a study of blood T cells in healthy people across ages (dated by TCRdb to between 2015 and 2017). Study-level background: In model experiments, template switching captured roughly one uniquely barcoded TCR beta cDNA molecule for every two T cells. Donors of different ages were randomly distributed across sequencing lanes to avoid experimental bias. Two additional independent replicas of 1 million unique cDNA reads from the same blood draw were analyzed for two donors (one aged 18 to 29 and one aged 80 or older). Four age groups were formed from the donors: young (average roughly 15 years), middle-aged (less than 40), aged (about 68) and long-lived (around 82). To track age-related changes in TCR beta repertoire diversity, the study relied on deep sequencing normalized with unique cDNA molecular identifiers. Here is what the overall study found, with its caveats: Because the CMV infection status of the donors was unknown, age-related changes in expanded clonotypes may potentially have been confounded. Since profiling was done on bulk unsorted PBMCs, naive and antigen-experienced compartments could not be conclusively compared. There was a strong correlation between observed TCR beta diversity and the percentage of naive T cells measured by flow cytometry. Observed TCR beta diversity per million T cells fell roughly linearly with age, and a significant reduction was already apparent by age around 44. The long-lived group showed more naive CD4+ T cells, fewer expanded clones and increased TCR diversity than the aged group, suggesting age selection. Total diversity estimates from one million sequenced T cells were considered lower bounds and underestimates.

This clonotype was detected a few times. Its antigen has not been determined. It has no much larger one-base neighbor in the sample; base qualities were not kept. The library was built by means of 5' RACE. Sequenced on an Illumina HiSeq 2500. A second PCR of roughly 7 to 12 cycles was performed with a sample-barcoded 5' primer and a J-beta primer mix. Each TCR beta cDNA molecule received a unique molecular identifier from a template-switch 5' adaptor carrying 12 random nucleotides. Each sample yielded at least 2.5 million CDR3-containing paired-end reads. All of the RNA was converted into first-strand cDNA using the Mint cDNA synthesis kit, with a TRBC-specific oligonucleotide serving as the primer. After uracil-DNA glycosylase treatment, a first 18-cycle PCR used universal primers M1SS and BC2_uni_R on all cDNA. As for the authors' bioinformatics: Each sample was normalized by randomly selecting 1 million high-quality reads, each carrying a distinct molecular identifier. Reads with shared molecular identifiers were discarded instead of being binned into consensus sequences. MiTCR, set to a Q25 quality threshold and the strictest error-elimination algorithm, was used for CDR3 identification, clonotype clustering and error correction. Lower-bound total TCR beta diversity was estimated with a nonparametric unseen species model using Euler transformation. TCRdb ran its own pipeline on the public reads, namely fastp trimming at Q25 and MiXCR clone calling, and kept in-frame beta chains. When rows share a CDR3 protein, they turn into one entry using the most common DNA and genes. The V and J calls were determined by TCRdb, not by the authors. The sample table records around 690,000 distinct CDR3 sequences; about 53% of these occur just once. The ten biggest clones cover over 30% of the sample.

The roughly 39 donors, aged about 6 to 95 years, were systemically healthy Caucasian individuals from Russia. Approximately 10 milliliters of peripheral blood were collected from each donor into EDTA-treated Vacutainer tubes. Ficoll-Paque density-gradient centrifugation was used to isolate PBMCs, with at least 7 million obtained per sample. Total RNA, at least 5 micrograms per sample, was extracted from PBMCs with Trizol reagent. The percentages of naive CD45RAhigh/CD27high T cells were determined by flow cytometry on a PBMC aliquot from every donor. The clonotype comes from a man aged 60 to 75 in good health. The specimen sequenced was blood.

The CDR3 is CASGNGGQGFSETQYF. The DNA sequence is TGTGCCAGCGGAAATGGGGGACAGGGGTTTTCGGAGACCCAGTACTTC. Recombination joined TRBV11-3 with TRBJ2-5; 10 central nucleotides agree with TRBD1. Its CDR3 holds 16 amino acids, cysteine through phenylalanine. Only the CDR3 portion is preserved as DNA: 48 bases, with reading frame beginning at the first base. The CDR1 and CDR2 encoded by the germline V gene are SGHNT and YENEEA. The germline V and J ends show losses of 8 bases and 5 bases respectively, and no gene match explains 14 bases of the junction.